This T cell receptor beta chain was obtained from a study of cytomegalovirus exposure and HLA in healthy donors. Whole-study findings and limits: Likely technical artifact: a cluster of highly shared sequence variants. Later examination showed HLA-associated TCR beta chains had greater clonal expansion than equally common others.

A multiplex PCR was run with 60 Vbeta primers and 13 Jbeta primers. The assay was immunoSEQ multiplex PCR, and TCRdb's table has in-frame clones only and misses some. The repertoire includes roughly 200,000 clones, about 10% of them detected once, and 1% to 1.5% sits in the top ten. Of note for this clone: Its antigen is currently unknown.

Germline V gene lookup returns CDR1 SEHNR and CDR2 FQNEAQ (reference sequence). Trimming shortened V by 4 bases and J by 8 bases, and 6 bases separated the two germline ends. CDR3 length: 11 amino acids. Sequences were obtained from PBMCs. The sequence derives from a young woman in good health and CMV-seropositive. The chain combines TRBV7-9 with TRBJ2-1, with a tentative D call TRBD2 (6 bases). As DNA, the CDR3 is TGTGCCAGCAGCTGGGGGGATGAGCAGTTCTTC. Amino acids: CASSWGDEQFF.